This T cell receptor beta chain emerged from a study of blood T cell repertoires in COVID-19. Study details: The study drew acute and convalescent COVID-19 samples from the United States, Italy and Spain.

The CDR3 sequence is 14 residues long. V was trimmed by 5 bases and J by 1 base, leaving 12 bases between them. Germline assignment: CDR1 MNHEY and CDR2 SVGAGI. Authors' methods: Amplification of reference gene primers provided the estimated nucleated cell counts. Sequenced by immunoSEQ multiplex PCR; TCRdb stores in-frame clones only, minus some. Clonal size and the V and J genes are those of that table, whereas D and trimming came from the DNA. Of tens of thousands of clones in the sample, 90% were seen once. The chain is built from TRBV6-5 and TRBJ2-7, with unresolved D. What was sequenced was peripheral blood. The clonotype comes from a man aged 45-60 years with active COVID-19. Written as DNA, the CDR3 is TGTGCCAGCAGTCCCCGTAGTCGTTCCTACGAGCAGTACTTC. As protein: CASSPRSRSYEQYF.